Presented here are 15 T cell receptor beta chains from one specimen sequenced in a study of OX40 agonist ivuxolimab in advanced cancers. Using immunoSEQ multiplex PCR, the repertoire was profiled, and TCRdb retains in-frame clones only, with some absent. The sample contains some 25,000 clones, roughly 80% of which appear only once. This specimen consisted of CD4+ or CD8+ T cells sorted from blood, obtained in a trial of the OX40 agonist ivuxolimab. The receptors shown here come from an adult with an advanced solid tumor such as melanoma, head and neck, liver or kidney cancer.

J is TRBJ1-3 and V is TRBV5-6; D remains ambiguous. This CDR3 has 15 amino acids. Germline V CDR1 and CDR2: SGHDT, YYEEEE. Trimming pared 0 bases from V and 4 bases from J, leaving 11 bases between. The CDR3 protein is CASSLDPGSGNTIYF. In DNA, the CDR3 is TGTGCCAGCAGCTTGGATCCGGGATCAGGAAACACCATATATTTT.

CDR3 in amino acids: CATSREDSLGTDTQYF. In DNA form, the CDR3 reads TGTGCCACCAGCAGAGAGGACAGCTTGGGCACAGATACGCAGTATTTT. This chain connects TRBV15 to TRBJ2-3; possible D gene TRBD1, 6 bases. The germline gives CDR1 LNHNV, CDR2 YYDKDF (reference sequence). V lost 0 bases to trimming and J lost 1 base, with 11 bases between them. The CDR3 sequence is 16 residues long.

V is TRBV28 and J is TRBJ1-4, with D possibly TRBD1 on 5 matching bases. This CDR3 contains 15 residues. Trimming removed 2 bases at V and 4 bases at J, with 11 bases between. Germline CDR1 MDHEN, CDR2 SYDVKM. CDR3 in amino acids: CASSLGGVSNEKLFF. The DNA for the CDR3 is TGTGCCAGCAGTTTAGGGGGAGTGAGTAATGAAAAACTGTTTTTT.

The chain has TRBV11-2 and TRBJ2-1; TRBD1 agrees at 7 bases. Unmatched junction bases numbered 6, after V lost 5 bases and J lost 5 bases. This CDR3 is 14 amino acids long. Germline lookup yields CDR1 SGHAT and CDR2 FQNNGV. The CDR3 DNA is TGTGCCAGCAGCGTGGGACAGCGGAACAATGAGCAGTTCTTC. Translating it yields CASSVGQRNNEQFF.

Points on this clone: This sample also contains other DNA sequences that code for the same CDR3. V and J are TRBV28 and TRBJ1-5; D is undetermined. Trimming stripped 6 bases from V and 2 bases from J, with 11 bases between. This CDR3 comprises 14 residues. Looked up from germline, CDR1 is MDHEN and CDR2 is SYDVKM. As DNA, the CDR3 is TGTGCCAGCAGCCCCCCGGGTGGCAATCAGCCCCAGCATTTT. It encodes CASSPPGGNQPQHF.

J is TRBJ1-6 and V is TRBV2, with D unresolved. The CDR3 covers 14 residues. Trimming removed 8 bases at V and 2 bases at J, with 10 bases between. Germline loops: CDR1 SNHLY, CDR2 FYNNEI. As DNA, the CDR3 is TGTGCCAGCTTGCGGAGCGCCTATAATTCACCCCTCCACTTT. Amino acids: CASLRSAYNSPLHF.

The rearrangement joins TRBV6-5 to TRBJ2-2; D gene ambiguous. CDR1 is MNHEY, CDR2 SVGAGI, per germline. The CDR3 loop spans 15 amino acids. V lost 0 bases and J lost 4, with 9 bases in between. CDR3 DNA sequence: TGTGCCAGCAGTTACTCGACGGCGCCCACCGGGGAGCTGTTTTTT. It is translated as CASSYSTAPTGELFF.

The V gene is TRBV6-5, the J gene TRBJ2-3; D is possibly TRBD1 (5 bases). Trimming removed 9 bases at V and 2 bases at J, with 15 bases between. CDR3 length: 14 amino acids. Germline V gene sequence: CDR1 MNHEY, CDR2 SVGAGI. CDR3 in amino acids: CASRLRQHTDTQYF. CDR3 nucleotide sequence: TGTGCCAGTCGGCTCAGACAGCACACAGATACGCAGTATTTT.

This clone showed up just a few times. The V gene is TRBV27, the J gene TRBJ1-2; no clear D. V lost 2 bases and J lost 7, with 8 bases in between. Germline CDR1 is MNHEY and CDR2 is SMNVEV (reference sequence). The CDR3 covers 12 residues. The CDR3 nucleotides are TGTGCCAGCAGTTTAGCGGGGTTTGGCTACACCTTC. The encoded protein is CASSLAGFGYTF.

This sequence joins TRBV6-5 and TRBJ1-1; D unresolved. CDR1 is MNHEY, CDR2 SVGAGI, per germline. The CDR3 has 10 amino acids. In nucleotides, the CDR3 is TGTGTTATAGTGGGCACTGAAGCTTTCTTT. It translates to CVIVGTEAFF.

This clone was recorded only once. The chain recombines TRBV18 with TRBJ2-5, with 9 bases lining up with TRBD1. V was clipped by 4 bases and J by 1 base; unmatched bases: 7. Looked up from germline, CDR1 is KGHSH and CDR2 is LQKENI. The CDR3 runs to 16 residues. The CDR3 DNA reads TGTGCCAGCTCACACGGGACAGGGAGACTCCAAGAGACCCAGTACTTC. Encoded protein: CASSHGTGRLQETQYF.

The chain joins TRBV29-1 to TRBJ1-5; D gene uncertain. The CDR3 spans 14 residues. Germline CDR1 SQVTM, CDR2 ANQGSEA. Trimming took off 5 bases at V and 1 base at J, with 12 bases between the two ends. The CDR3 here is CSVRFQESNQPQHF. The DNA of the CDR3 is TGCAGCGTTAGATTCCAGGAGAGCAATCAGCCCCAGCATTTT.

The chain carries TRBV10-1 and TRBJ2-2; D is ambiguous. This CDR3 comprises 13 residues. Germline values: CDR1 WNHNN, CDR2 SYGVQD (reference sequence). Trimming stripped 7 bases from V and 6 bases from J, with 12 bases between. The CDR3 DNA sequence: TGCGCCAGCACCCCGTCCTTACCCGGGGAGCTGTTTTTT. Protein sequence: CASTPSLPGELFF.

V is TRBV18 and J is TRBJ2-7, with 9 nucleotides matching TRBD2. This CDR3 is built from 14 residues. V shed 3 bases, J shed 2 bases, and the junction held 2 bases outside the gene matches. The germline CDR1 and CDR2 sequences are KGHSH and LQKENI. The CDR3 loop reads CASSPRGGPYEQYF. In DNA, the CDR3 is TGTGCCAGCTCACCGCGGGGGGGACCCTACGAGCAGTACTTC. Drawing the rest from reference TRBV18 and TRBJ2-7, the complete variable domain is NAGVMQNPRHLVRRRGQEARLRCSPMKGHSHVYWYRQLPEEGLKFMVYLQKENIIDESGMPKERFSAEFPKEGPSILRIQQVVRGDSAAYFCASSPRGGPYEQYFGPGTRLTVT.

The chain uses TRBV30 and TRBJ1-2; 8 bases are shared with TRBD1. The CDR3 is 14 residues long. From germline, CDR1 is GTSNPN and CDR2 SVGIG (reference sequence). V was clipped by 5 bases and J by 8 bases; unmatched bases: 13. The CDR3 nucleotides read TGTGCCTGGGGTTGGGGGCAGGGGGCGAAGGGCTACACCTTC. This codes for CAWGWGQGAKGYTF.